This T cell receptor beta chain stems from a study of Graves' ophthalmopathy and Graves' hyperthyroidism. Amplification of TCR beta CDR3 regions used RNA transcripts. Amplification began with first-round RT-PCR using HTBI primers, then second-round multiplex PCR was performed. TCRdb processed the multiplex PCR reads anew with MiXCR; each CDR3 protein has one entry. The data show roughly 1.1 million distinct CDR3 sequences, 35% to 40% seen once. V shed 6 bases, J shed 4 bases, and the junction held 10 bases outside the gene matches. Germline values: CDR1 SGHVS, CDR2 FQNEAQ. The CDR3 is 16 amino acids. This clonotype was detected a few times.

The receptor was derived from an adult man with Graves' hyperthyroidism. Sequencing used peripheral blood or thyroid tissue (not recorded which). V usage is TRBV7-8 and J usage is TRBJ2-2, with 8 nucleotides matching TRBD1. The CDR3 loop is CASSSQTGVVTGELFF. The CDR3 DNA reads as TGTGCCAGCAGTTCCCAGACAGGGGTGGTCACCGGGGAGCTGTTTTTT.